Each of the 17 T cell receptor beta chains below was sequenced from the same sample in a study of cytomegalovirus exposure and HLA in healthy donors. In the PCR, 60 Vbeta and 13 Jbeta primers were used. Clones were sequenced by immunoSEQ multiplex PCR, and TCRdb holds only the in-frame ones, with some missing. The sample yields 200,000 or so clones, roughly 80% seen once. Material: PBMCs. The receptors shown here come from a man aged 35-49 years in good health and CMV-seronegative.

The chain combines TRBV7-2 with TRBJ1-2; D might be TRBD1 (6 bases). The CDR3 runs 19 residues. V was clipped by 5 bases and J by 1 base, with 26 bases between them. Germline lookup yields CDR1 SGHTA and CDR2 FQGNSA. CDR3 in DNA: TGTGCCAGCAGCCTTAGGGGAGGGGGTTATGGTCTCTATAACTATGGCTACACCTTC. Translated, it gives CASSLRGGGYGLYNYGYTF.

The CDR3 loop reads CASSVRQAANYGYTF. CDR3 DNA: TGTGCCAGCAGCGTACGGCAGGCCGCTAACTATGGCTACACCTTC. This chain links TRBV9 with TRBJ1-2, with D uncertain. CDR1 and CDR2 from the germline V gene are SGDLS and YYNGEE. V was pared by 1 base and J by 0 bases, with 10 bases between. CDR3 length: 15 amino acids. The whole variable domain, remainder taken from reference TRBV9 and TRBJ1-2, is DSGVTQTPKHLITATGQRVTLRCSPRSGDLSVYWYQQSLDQGLQFLIQYYNGEERAKGNILERFSAQQFPDLHSELNLSSLELGDSALYFCASSVRQAANYGYTFGSGTRLTVV.

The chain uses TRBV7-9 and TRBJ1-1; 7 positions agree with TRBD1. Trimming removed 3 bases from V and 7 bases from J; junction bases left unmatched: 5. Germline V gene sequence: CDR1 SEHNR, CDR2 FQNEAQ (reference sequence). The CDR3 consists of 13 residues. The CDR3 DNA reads TGTGCCAGCAGCTTTAACGGACAGGATGAAGCTTTCTTT. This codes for CASSFNGQDEAFF.

In nucleotides, the CDR3 is TGTGCCAGCAGCCCCCTAGCGGGCGCATACGAGCAGTACTTC. Its protein product is CASSPLAGAYEQYF. This chain joins TRBV27 and TRBJ2-7; TRBD2 matches at 8 bases. The CDR3 loop spans 14 amino acids. The J segment lost 4 bases and the V segment lost 6 bases, leaving 8 bases of the junction unmatched. CDR1 is MNHEY, CDR2 SMNVEV, per germline (reference sequence).

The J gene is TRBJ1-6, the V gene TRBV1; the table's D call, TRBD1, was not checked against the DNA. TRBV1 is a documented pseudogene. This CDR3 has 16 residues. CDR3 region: CTSSHRQGATNSPLHF. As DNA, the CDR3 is TGCACCAGCAGCCATCGGCAGGGGGCGACTAATTCACCCCTCCACTTT.

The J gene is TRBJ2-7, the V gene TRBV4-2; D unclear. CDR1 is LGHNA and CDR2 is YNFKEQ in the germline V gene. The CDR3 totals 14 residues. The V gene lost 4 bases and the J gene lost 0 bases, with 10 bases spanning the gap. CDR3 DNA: TGTGCCAGCAGCCCGTTGAGGAGCTCCTACGAGCAGTACTTC. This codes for CASSPLRSSYEQYF.

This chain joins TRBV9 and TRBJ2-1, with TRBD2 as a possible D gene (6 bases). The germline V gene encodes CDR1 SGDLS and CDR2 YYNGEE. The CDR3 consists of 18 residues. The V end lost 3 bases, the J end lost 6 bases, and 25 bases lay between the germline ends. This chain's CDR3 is CASSGPRGIPGTFNEQFF. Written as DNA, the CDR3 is TGTGCCAGCAGCGGTCCTAGGGGAATCCCCGGGACTTTCAATGAGCAGTTCTTC.

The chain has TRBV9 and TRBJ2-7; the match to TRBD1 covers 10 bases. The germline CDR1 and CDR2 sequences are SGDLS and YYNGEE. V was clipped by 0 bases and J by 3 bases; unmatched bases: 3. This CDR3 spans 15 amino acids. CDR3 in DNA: TGTGCCAGCAGCGTAGAAGGGACAGGGGTCTACGAGCAGTACTTC. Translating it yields CASSVEGTGVYEQYF.

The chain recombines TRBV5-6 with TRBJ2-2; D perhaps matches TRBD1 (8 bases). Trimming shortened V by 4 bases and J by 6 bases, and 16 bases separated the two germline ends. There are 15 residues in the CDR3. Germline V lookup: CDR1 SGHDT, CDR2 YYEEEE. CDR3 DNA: TGTGCCAGCAGCAGGACAGGGAGGGGAGCCGGGGAGCTGTTTTTT. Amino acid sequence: CASSRTGRGAGELFF.

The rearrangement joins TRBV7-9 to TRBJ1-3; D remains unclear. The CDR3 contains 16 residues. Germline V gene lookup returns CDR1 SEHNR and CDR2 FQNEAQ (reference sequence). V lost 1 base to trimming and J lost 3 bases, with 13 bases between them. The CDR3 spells CASSLDMRVGGNTIYF. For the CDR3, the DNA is TGTGCCAGCAGCTTAGATATGAGGGTTGGTGGAAACACCATATATTTT.

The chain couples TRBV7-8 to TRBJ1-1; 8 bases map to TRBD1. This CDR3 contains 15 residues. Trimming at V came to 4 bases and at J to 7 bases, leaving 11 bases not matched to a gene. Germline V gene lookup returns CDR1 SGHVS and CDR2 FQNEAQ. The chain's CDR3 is CASSWLGQDLLEAFF. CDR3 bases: TGTGCCAGCAGCTGGCTGGGACAGGACCTACTTGAAGCTTTCTTT.

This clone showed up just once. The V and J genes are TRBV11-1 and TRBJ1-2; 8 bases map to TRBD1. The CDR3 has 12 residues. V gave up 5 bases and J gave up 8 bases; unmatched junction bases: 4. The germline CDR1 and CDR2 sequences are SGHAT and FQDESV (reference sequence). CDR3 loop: CASSIGQGGYTF. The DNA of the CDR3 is TGTGCCAGCAGCATCGGACAGGGAGGCTACACCTTC. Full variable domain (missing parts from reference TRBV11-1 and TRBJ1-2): EAEVAQSPRYKITEKSQAVAFWCDPISGHATLYWYRQILGQGPELLVQFQDESVVDDSQLPKDRFSAERLKGVDSTLKIQPAELGDSAMYLCASSIGQGGYTFGSGTRLTVV.

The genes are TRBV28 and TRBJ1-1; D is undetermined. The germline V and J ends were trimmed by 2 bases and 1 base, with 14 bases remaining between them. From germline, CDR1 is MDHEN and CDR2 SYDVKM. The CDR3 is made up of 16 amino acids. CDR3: CASSLIFTGKNTEAFF. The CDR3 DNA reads TGTGCCAGCAGTTTAATTTTTACCGGGAAGAACACTGAAGCTTTCTTT.

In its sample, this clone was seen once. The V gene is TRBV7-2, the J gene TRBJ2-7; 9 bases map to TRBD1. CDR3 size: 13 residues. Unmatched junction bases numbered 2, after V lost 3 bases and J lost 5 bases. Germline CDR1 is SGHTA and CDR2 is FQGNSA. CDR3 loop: CASSFWTGDEQYF. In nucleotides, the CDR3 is TGTGCCAGCAGCTTCTGGACAGGGGACGAGCAGTACTTC. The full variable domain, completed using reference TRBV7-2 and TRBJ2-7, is GAGVSQSPSNKVTEKGKDVELRCDPISGHTALYWYRQSLGQGLEFLIYFQGNSAPDKSGLPSDRFSAERTGGSVSTLTIQRTQQEDSAVYLCASSFWTGDEQYFGPGTRLTVT.

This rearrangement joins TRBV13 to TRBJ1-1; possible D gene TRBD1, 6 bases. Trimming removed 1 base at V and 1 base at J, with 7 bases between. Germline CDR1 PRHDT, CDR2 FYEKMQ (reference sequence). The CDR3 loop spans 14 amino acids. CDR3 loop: CASSLAGQNTEAFF. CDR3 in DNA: TGTGCCAGCAGCTTAGCGGGACAGAACACTGAAGCTTTCTTT.

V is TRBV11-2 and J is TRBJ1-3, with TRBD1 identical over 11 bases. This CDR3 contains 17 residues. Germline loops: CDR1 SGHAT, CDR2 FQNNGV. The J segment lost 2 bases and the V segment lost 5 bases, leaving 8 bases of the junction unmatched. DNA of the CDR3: TGTGCCAGCAGCAGTTACCTGGGACAGGGGGCTGGAAACACCATATATTTT. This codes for CASSSYLGQGAGNTIYF.

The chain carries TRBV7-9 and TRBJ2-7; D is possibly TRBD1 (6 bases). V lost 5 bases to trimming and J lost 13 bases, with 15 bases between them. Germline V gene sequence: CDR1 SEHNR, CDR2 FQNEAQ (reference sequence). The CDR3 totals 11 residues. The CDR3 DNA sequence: TGTGCCAGCAGCCGGGGACACGGGCCTTACTTC. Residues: CASSRGHGPYF.